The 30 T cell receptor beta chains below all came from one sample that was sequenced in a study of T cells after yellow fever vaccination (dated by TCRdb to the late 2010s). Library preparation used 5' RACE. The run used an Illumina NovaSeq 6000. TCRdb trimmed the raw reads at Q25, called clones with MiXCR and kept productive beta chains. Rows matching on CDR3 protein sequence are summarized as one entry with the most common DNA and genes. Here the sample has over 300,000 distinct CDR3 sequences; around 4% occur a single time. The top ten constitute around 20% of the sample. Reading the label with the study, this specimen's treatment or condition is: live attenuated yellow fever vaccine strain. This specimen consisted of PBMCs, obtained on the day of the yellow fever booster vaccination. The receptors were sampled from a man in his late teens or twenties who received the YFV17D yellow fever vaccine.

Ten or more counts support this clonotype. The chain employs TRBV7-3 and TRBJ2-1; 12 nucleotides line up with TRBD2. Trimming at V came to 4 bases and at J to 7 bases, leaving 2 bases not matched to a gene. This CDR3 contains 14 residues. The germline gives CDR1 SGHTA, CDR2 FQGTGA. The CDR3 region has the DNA TGTGCCAGCAGCTCTAGCGGGGGGGTAAATGAGCAGTTCTTC. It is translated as CASSSSGGVNEQFF. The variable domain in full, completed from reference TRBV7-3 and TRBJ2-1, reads GAGVSQTPSNKVTEKGKYVELRCDPISGHTALYWYRQSLGQGPEFLIYFQGTGAADDSGLPNDRFFAVRPEGSVSTLKIQRTERGDSAVYLCASSSSGGVNEQFFGPGTRLTVL.

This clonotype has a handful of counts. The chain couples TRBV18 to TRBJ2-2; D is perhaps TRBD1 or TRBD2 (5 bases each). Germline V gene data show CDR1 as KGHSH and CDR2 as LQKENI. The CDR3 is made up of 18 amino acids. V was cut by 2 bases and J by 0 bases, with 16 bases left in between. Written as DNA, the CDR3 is TGTGCCAGCTCACCATTCTCATCAGGGACGACGAACACCGGGGAGCTGTTTTTT. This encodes CASSPFSSGTTNTGELFF.

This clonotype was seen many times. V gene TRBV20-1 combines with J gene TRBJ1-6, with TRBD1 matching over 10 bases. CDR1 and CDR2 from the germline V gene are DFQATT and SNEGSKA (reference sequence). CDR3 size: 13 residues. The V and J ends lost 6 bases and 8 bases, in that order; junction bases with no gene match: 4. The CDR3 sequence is CSARDRGYSPLHF. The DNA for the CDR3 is TGCAGTGCCCGGGACAGGGGTTATTCACCCCTCCACTTT.

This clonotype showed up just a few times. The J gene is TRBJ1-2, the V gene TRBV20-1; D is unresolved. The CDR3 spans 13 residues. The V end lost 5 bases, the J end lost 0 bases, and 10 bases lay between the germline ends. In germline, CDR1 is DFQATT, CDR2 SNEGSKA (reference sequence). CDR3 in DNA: TGCAGTGCTTCCAGCGACACTAACTATGGCTACACCTTC. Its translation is CSASSDTNYGYTF.

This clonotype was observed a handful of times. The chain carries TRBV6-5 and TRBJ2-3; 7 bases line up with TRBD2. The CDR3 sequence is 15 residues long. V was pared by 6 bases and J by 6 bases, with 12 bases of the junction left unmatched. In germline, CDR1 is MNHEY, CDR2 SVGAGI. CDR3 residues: CASSPGREGVDTQYF. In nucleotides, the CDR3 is TGTGCCAGCAGCCCAGGCAGGGAGGGAGTTGATACGCAGTATTTT.

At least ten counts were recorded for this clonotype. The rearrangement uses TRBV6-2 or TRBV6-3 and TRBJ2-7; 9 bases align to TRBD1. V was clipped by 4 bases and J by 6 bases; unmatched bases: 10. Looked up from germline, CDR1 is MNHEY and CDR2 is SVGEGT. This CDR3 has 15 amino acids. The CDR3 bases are TGTGCCAGCAGTTTTTCCGGGACAGGGATGGGCGAGCAGTACTTC. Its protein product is CASSFSGTGMGEQYF.

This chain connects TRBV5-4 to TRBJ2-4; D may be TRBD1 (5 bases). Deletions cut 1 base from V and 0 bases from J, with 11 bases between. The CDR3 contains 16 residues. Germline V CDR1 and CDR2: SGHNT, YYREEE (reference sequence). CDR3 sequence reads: CASSLQGILAKNIQYF. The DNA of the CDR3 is TGTGCCAGCAGCTTGCAGGGAATACTAGCCAAAAACATTCAGTACTTC.

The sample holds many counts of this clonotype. The CDR3 region has the DNA TGTGCCAGCTCTACAGGGGGAGACACCGGGGAGCTGTTTTTT. Protein product: CASSTGGDTGELFF. This rearrangement joins TRBV7-3 to TRBJ2-2, with 8 nucleotides matching TRBD1. CDR1 is SGHTA and CDR2 is FQGTGA in the germline V gene. V was clipped by 8 bases and J by 3 bases; unmatched bases: 5. This CDR3 is built from 14 residues.

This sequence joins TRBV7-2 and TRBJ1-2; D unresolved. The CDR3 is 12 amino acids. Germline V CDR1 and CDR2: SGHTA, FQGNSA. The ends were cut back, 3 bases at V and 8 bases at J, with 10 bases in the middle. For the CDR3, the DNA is TGTGCCAGCAGCTTGCACCAGAACGGCTACACCTTC. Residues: CASSLHQNGYTF. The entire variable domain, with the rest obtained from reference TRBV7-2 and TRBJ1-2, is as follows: GAGVSQSPSNKVTEKGKDVELRCDPISGHTALYWYRQSLGQGLEFLIYFQGNSAPDKSGLPSDRFSAERTGGSVSTLTIQRTQQEDSAVYLCASSLHQNGYTFGSGTRLTVV.

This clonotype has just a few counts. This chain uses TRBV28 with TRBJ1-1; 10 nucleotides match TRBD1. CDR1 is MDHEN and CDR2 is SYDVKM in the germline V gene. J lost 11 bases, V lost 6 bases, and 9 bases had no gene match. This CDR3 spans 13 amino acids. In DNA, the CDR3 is TGTGCCAGCAGCGACAGGGGGCTACGGATGGCTTTCTTT. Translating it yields CASSDRGLRMAFF.

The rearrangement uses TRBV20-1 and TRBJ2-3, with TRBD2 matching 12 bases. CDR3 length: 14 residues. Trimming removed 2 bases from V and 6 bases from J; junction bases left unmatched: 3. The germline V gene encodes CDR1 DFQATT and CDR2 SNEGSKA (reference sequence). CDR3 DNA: TGCAGTGCTAGAAGACTAGCGGGGGAGGATACGCAGTATTTT. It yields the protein CSARRLAGEDTQYF.

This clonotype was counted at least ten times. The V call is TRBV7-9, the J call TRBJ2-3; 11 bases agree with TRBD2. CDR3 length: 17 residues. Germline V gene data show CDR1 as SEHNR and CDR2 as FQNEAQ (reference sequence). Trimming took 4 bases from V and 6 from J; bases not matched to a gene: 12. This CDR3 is CASSSQGLAVAGDTQYF. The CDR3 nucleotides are TGTGCCAGCAGCTCCCAGGGACTAGCGGTGGCAGGGGATACGCAGTATTTT.

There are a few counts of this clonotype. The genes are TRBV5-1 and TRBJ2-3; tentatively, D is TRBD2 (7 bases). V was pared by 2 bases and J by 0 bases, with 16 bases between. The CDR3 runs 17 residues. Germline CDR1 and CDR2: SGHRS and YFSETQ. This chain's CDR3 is CASSFRRGGPSTDTQYF. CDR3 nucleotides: TGCGCCAGCAGCTTCCGGAGGGGGGGACCGAGCACAGATACGCAGTATTTT.

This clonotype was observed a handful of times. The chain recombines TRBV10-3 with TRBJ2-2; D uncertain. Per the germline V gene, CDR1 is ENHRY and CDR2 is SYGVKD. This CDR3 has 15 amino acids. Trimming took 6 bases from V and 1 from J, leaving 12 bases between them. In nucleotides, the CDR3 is TGTGCCATCAGCCACCCGTACCAGAACACCGGGGAGCTGTTTTTT. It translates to CAISHPYQNTGELFF.

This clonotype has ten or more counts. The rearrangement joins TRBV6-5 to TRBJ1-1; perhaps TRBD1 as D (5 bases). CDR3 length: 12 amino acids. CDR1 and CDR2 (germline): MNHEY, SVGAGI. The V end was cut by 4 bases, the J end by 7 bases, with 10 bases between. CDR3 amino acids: CASSSGHGEAFF. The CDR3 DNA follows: TGTGCCAGCAGTTCCGGACACGGTGAAGCTTTCTTT.

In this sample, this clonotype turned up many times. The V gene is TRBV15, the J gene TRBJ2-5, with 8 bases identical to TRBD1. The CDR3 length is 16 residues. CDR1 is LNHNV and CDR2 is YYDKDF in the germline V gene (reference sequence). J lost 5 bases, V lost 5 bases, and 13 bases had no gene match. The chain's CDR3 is CATSVSRGRGIETQYF. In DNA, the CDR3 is TGTGCCACCAGCGTATCCAGGGGGCGCGGTATCGAGACCCAGTACTTC.

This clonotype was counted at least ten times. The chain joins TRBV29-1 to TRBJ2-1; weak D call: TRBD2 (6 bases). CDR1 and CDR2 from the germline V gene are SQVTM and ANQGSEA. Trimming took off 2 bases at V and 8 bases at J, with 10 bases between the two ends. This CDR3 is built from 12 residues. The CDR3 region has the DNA TGCAGCGTTGAAACGGGGGTCGATGAGCAGTTCTTC. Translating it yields CSVETGVDEQFF.

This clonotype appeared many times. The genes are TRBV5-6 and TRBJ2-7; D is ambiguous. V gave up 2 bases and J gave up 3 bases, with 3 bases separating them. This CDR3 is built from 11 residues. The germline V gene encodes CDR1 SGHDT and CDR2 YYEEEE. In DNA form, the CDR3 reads TGTGCCAGCAGCTTTGGCTACGAGCAGTACGTC. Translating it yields CASSFGYEQYV.

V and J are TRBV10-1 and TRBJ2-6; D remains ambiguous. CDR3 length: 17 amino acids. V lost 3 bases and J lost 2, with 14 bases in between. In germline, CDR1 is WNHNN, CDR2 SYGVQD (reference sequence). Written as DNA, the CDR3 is TGCGCCAGCAGTGAAGGCTTCGGGTTCGCTGGGGCCAACGTCCTGACTTTC. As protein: CASSEGFGFAGANVLTF.

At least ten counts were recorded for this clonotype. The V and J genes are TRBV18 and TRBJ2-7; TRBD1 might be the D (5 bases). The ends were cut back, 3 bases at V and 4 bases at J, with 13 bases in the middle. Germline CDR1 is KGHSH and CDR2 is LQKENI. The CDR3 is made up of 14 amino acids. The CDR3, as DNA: TGTGCCAGCTCACCCGCGACAGCCTTTTACGAGCAGTACGTC. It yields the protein CASSPATAFYEQYV.

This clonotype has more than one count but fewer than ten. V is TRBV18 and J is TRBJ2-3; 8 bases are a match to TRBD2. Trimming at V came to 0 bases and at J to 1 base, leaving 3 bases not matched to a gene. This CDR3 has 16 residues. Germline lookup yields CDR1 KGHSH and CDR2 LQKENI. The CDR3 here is CASSPPHSGGTDTQYF. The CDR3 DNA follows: TGTGCCAGCTCACCACCACATAGCGGGGGCACAGATACGCAGTATTTT.

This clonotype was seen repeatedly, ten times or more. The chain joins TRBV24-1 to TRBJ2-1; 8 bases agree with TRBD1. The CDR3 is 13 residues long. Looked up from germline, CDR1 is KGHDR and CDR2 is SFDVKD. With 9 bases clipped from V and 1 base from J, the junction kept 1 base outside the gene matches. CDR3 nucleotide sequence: TGTGCCACCGGGACAGGTTCCTACAATGAGCAGTTCTTC. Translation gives CATGTGSYNEQFF.

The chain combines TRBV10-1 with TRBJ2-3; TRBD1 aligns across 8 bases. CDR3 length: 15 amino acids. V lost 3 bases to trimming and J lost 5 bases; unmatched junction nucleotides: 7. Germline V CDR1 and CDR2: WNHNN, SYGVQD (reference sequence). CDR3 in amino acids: CASSDQGQGGDTQYF. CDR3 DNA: TGCGCCAGCAGTGATCAAGGACAGGGCGGAGATACGCAGTATTTT.

The CDR3 is CASSQGAGNSGANVLTF. The CDR3 DNA is TGCGCCAGCAGCCAAGGTGCGGGAAACTCTGGGGCCAACGTCCTGACTTTC. The rearrangement uses TRBV4-1 and TRBJ2-6, with a weak D call TRBD2 (6 bases). Per the germline V gene, CDR1 is MGHRA and CDR2 is YSYEKL. V shed 1 base and J shed 0 bases, with 10 bases lying between them. The CDR3 is 17 amino acids.

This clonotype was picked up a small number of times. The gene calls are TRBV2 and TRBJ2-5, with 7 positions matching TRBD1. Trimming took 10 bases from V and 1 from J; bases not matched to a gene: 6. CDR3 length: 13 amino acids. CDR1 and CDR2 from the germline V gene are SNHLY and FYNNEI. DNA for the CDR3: TGTGCCACCGAGAGGGACAGCCAAGAGACCCAGTACTTC. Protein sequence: CATERDSQETQYF.

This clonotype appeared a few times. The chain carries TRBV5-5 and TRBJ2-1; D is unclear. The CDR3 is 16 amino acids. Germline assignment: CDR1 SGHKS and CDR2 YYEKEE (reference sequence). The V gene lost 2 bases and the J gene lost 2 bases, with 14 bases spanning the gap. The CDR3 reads CASSLGLELAYNEQFF. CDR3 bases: TGTGCCAGCAGCTTAGGCCTTGAGTTGGCCTACAATGAGCAGTTCTTC.

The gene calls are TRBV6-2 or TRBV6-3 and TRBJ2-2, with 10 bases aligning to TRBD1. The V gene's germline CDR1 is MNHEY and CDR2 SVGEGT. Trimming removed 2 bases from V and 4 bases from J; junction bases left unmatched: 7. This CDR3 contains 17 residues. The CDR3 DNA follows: TGTGCCAGCAGTTACCCCCGGGACAGGGGTATCACCGGGGAGCTGTTTTTT. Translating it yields CASSYPRDRGITGELFF.

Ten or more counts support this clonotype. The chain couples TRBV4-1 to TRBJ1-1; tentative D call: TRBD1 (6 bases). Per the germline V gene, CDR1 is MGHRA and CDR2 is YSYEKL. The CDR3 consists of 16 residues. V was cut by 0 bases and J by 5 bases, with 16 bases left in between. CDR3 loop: CASSQDQGQAWTEAFF. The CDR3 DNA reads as TGCGCCAGCAGCCAAGATCAGGGGCAGGCGTGGACTGAAGCTTTCTTT.

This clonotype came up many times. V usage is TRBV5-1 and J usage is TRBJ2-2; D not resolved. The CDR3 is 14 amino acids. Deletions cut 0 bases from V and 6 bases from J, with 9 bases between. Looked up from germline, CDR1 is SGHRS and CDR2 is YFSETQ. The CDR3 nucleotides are TGCGCCAGCAGCTTGGGGGCCCCGGCCGGGGAGCTGTTTTTT. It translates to CASSLGAPAGELFF. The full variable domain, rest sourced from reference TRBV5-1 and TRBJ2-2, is KAGVTQTPRYLIKTRGQQVTLSCSPISGHRSVSWYQQTPGQGLQFLFEYFSETQRNKGNFPGRFSGRQFSNSRSEMNVSTLELGDSALYLCASSLGAPAGELFFGEGSRLTVL.

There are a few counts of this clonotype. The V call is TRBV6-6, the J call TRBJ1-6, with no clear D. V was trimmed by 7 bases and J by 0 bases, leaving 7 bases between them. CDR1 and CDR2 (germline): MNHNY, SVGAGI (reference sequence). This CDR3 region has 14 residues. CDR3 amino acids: CASTDISYNSPLHF. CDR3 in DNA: TGTGCCAGCACCGACATCTCCTATAATTCACCCCTCCACTTT.